The next 7 T cell receptor beta chains were all read from a single sample in a study of blood T cell repertoires in COVID-19. Here immunoSEQ multiplex PCR was the method, and the copy in TCRdb shows in-frame clones only, minus some. The table includes roughly 310,000 clones, roughly nine tenths detected once. Sequencing used PBMCs or T cells enriched from blood (not recorded which). The receptors stem from a man aged 55 to 69 who had recovered from COVID-19.

This chain connects TRBV7-9 to TRBJ1-5, with a tentative D call TRBD1 (5 bases). Germline lookup yields CDR1 SEHNR and CDR2 FQNEAQ (reference sequence). V was pared by 4 bases and J by 0 bases, with 10 bases between. CDR3 length: 15 residues. The CDR3 DNA reads TGTGCCAGCAGCTCCTCCGGGGGTAGCAATCAGCCCCAGCATTTT. This encodes CASSSSGGSNQPQHF.

The chain combines TRBV24-1 with TRBJ2-7; 7 nucleotides line up with TRBD2. CDR1 is KGHDR and CDR2 is SFDVKD in the germline V gene. This CDR3 has 12 residues. V dropped 9 bases and J dropped 3; count of bases not matched to a gene: 4. CDR3 nucleotide sequence: TGTGCCACCGGCGGGAGAGGCTACGAGCAGTACTTC. Translation: CATGGRGYEQYF.

The chain employs TRBV7-6 and TRBJ2-3, with TRBD1 as a possible D gene (6 bases). Germline V gives CDR1 SGHVS, CDR2 FNYEAQ. Trimming stripped 5 bases from V and 1 base from J, with 10 bases between. The CDR3 is 14 amino acids. CDR3 in amino acids: CASSLGQRTDTQYF. CDR3 nucleotides: TGTGCCAGCAGCCTCGGACAGCGCACAGATACGCAGTATTTT.

The sample holds one count of this clone. V usage is TRBV7-6 and J usage is TRBJ2-2, with 9 bases lining up with TRBD1. The length of the CDR3 is 15 residues. V dropped 4 bases and J dropped 4; count of bases not matched to a gene: 4. Per germline, CDR1 SGHVS and CDR2 FNYEAQ. The CDR3 reads CASSSGQGSTGELFF. CDR3 coding DNA: TGTGCCAGCAGCTCCGGACAGGGGAGCACCGGGGAGCTGTTTTTT.

The V and J genes are TRBV5-8 and TRBJ1-5; D is perhaps TRBD1 (5 bases). CDR3 size: 15 residues. Germline loops: CDR1 SGHTS, CDR2 YDEGEE. Trimming cost V 4 bases and J 0 bases, with 11 bases left between them. The CDR3 DNA follows: TGTGCCAGCAGCCCGCGGGGGTATAGCAATCAGCCCCAGCATTTT. Translating it yields CASSPRGYSNQPQHF.

The chain joins TRBV7-9 to TRBJ1-2; 9 bases are a match to TRBD1. The V and J ends lost 5 bases and 6 bases, in that order; junction bases with no gene match: 13. Per the germline V gene, CDR1 is SEHNR and CDR2 is FQNEAQ (reference sequence). This CDR3 spans 16 amino acids. The CDR3 reads CASSTVPGQGSDGYTF. The DNA for the CDR3 is TGTGCCAGCAGCACCGTCCCGGGACAGGGATCGGATGGCTACACCTTC.

The chain couples TRBV6-4 to TRBJ2-3; no definite D call. V lost 3 bases to trimming and J lost 7 bases, with 11 bases between them. This CDR3 is 13 amino acids long. Germline lookup yields CDR1 MRHNA and CDR2 SNTAGT. The chain's CDR3 is CASSEAPENTQYF. The CDR3 coding sequence is TGTGCCAGCAGTGAAGCCCCCGAAAATACGCAGTATTTT.